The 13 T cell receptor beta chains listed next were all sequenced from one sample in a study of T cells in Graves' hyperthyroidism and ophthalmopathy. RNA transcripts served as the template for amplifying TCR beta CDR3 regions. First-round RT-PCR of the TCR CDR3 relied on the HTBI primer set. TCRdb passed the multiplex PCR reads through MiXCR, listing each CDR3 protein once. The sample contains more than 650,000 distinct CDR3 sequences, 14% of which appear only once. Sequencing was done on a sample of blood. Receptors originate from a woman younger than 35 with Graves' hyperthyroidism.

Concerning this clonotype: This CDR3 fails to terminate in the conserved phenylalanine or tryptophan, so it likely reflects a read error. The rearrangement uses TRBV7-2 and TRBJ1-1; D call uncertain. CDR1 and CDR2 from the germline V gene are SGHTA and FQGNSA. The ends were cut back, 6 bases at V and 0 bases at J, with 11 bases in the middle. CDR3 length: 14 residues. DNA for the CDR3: TGTGCCAGCAGTTATCCCCCACTGAACACTGAAGCTTTCTCT. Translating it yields CASSYPPLNTEAFS.

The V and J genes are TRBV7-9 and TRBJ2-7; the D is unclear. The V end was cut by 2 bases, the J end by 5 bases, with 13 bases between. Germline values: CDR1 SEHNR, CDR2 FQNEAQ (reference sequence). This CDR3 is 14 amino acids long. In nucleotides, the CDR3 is TGTGCCAGCAGCTTATTTACCCTCGGCGACGAGCAGTACTTC. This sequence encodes CASSLFTLGDEQYF.

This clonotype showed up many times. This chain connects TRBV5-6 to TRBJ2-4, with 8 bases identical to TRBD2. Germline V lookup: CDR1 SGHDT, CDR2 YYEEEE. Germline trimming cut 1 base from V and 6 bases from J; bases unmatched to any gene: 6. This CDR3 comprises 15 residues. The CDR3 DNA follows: TGTGCCAGCAGCTTGAGCGGGAGCAGAGGAAACATTCAGTACTTC. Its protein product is CASSLSGSRGNIQYF.

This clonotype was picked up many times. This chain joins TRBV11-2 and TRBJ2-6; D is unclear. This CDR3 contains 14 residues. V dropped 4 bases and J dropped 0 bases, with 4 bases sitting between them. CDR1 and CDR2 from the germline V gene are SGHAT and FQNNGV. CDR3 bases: TGTGCCAGCAGCTCCATCTCTGGGGCCAACGTCCTGACTTTC. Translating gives CASSSISGANVLTF.

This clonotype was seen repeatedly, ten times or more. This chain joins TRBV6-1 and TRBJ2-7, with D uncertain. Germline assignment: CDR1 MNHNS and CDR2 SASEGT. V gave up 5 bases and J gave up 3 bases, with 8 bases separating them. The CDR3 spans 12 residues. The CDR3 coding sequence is TGTGCCAGCAGTTATATGGGCTACGAGCAGTACTTC. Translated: CASSYMGYEQYF.

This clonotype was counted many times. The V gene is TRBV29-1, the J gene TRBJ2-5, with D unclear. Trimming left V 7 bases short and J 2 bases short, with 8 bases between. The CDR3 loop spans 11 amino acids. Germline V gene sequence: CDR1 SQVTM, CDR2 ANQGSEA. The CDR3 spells CSGGIQETQYF. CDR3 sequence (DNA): TGCAGCGGAGGAATACAAGAGACCCAGTACTTC.

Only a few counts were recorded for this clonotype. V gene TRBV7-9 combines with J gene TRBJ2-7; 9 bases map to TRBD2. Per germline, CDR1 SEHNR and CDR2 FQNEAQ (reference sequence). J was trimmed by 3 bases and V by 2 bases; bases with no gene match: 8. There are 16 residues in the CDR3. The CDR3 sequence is CASSLIGLAGNYEQYF. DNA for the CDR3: TGTGCCAGCAGCTTAATTGGGCTAGCGGGAAACTACGAGCAGTACTTC.

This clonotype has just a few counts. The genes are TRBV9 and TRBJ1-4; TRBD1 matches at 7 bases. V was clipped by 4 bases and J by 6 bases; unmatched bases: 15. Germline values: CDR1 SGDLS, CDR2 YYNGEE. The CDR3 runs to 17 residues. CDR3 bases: TGTGCCAGCAGCAGTAGTTTTCCAGGGGGAGTTGATGAAAAACTGTTTTTT. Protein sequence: CASSSSFPGGVDEKLFF.

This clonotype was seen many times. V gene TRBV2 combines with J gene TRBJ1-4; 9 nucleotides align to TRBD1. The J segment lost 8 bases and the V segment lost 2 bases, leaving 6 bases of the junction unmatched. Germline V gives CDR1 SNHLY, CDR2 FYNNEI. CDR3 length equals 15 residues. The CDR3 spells CASSEPWDREEKLFF. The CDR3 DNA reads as TGTGCCAGCAGTGAACCGTGGGACAGGGAGGAAAAACTGTTTTTT. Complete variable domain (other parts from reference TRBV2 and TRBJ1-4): EPEVTQTPSHQVTQMGQEVILRCVPISNHLYFYWYRQILGQKVEFLVSFYNNEISEKSEIFDDQFSVERPDGSNFTLKIRSTKLEDSAMYFCASSEPWDREEKLFFGSGTQLSVL.

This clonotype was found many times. CDR3 amino acids: CASSFMLADNEQFF. CDR3 nucleotides: TGTGCCAGCAGCTTCATGCTAGCGGACAATGAGCAGTTCTTC. The rearrangement joins TRBV13 to TRBJ2-1; 7 bases align to TRBD2. The germline CDR1 and CDR2 sequences are PRHDT and FYEKMQ (reference sequence). The CDR3 contains 14 residues. Trimming at V came to 3 bases and at J to 5 bases, leaving 4 bases not matched to a gene.

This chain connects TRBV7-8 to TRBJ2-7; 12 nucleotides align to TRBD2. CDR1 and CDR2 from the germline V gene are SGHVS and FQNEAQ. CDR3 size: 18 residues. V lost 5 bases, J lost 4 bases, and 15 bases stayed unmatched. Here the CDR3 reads CASSKAASGGAAIYEQYF. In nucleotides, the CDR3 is TGTGCCAGCAGCAAAGCGGCTAGCGGGGGGGCCGCTATTTACGAGCAGTACTTC. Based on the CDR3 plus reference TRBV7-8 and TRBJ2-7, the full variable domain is GAGVSQSPRYKVAKRGQDVALRCDPISGHVSLFWYQQALGQGPEFLTYFQNEAQLDKSGLPSDRFFAERPEGSVSTLKIQRTQQEDSAVYLCASSKAASGGAAIYEQYFGPGTRLTVT.

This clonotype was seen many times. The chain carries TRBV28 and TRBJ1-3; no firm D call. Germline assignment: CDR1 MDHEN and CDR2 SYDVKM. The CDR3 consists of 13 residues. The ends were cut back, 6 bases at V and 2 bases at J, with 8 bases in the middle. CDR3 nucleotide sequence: TGTGCCAGCAGCCCGAACACTGGAAACACCATATATTTT. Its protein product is CASSPNTGNTIYF.

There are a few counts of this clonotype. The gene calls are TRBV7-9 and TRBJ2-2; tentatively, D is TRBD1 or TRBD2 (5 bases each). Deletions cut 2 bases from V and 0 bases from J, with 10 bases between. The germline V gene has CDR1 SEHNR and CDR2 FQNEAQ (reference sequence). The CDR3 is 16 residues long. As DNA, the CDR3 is TGTGCCAGCAGCTTATTAGGGGACGCGAACACCGGGGAGCTGTTTTTT. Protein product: CASSLLGDANTGELFF.